The 27 T cell receptor beta chains below all came from one sample that was sequenced in a study of cytomegalovirus exposure and HLA in healthy donors. Sequencing used immunoSEQ multiplex PCR; TCRdb keeps in-frame clones, though not all of them. This table has around 60,000 clones, roughly nine tenths appearing once. Input material: PBMCs. The receptors shown here come from a woman younger than 30 in good health and CMV-seronegative.

The genes are TRBV5-5 and TRBJ1-4, with TRBD1 identical over 8 bases. V was pared by 5 bases and J by 4 bases, with 4 bases of the junction left unmatched. CDR1 is SGHKS, CDR2 YYEKEE, per germline (reference sequence). The CDR3 has 14 amino acids. The CDR3 spells CASRPTGVNEKLFF. The CDR3 nucleotides read TGTGCCAGCAGGCCGACAGGGGTTAATGAAAAACTGTTTTTT.

The V call is TRBV9, the J call TRBJ1-4; D gene unclear. Trimming left V 0 bases short and J 0 bases short, with 6 bases between. There are 15 residues in the CDR3. Germline loops: CDR1 SGDLS, CDR2 YYNGEE. The CDR3, as DNA: TGTGCCAGCAGCGTAGGGGCAGCAACTAATGAAAAACTGTTTTTT. Translating it yields CASSVGAATNEKLFF. The full variable domain, with the rest looked up from reference TRBV9 and TRBJ1-4, is DSGVTQTPKHLITATGQRVTLRCSPRSGDLSVYWYQQSLDQGLQFLIQYYNGEERAKGNILERFSAQQFPDLHSELNLSSLELGDSALYFCASSVGAATNEKLFFGSGTQLSVL.

The chain employs TRBV6-1 and TRBJ2-7, with 11 bases identical to TRBD1. Trimming took 8 bases from V and 5 from J; bases not matched to a gene: 5. Germline V gene lookup returns CDR1 MNHNS and CDR2 SASEGT. CDR3 length equals 13 residues. The CDR3 sequence: CASGQGAIHEQYF. In nucleotides, the CDR3 is TGTGCCAGCGGACAGGGGGCGATCCACGAGCAGTACTTC.

This clone has just a few counts. The chain couples TRBV7-8 to TRBJ1-2; TRBD1 matches at 8 bases. In germline, CDR1 is SGHVS, CDR2 FQNEAQ. Trimming took 5 bases from V and 6 from J; bases not matched to a gene: 8. CDR3 length: 14 residues. CDR3 in DNA: TGTGCCAGCAGCGGGAGGACAGGGATCGATGGCTACACCTTC. This codes for CASSGRTGIDGYTF. Full variable domain (outside the CDR3, taken from reference TRBV7-8 and TRBJ1-2): GAGVSQSPRYKVAKRGQDVALRCDPISGHVSLFWYQQALGQGPEFLTYFQNEAQLDKSGLPSDRFFAERPEGSVSTLKIQRTQQEDSAVYLCASSGRTGIDGYTFGSGTRLTVV.

The chain joins TRBV10-3 to TRBJ1-1, with D possibly TRBD1 on 5 matching bases. This CDR3 has 13 residues. Trimming took off 7 bases at V and 0 bases at J, with 9 bases between the two ends. Germline V lookup: CDR1 ENHRY, CDR2 SYGVKD. The CDR3, as DNA: TGTGCCATCAAACAGACAGTGAACACTGAAGCTTTCTTT. Protein product: CAIKQTVNTEAFF.

This chain joins TRBV15 and TRBJ2-7, with unresolved D. Trimming took off 0 bases at V and 7 bases at J, with 10 bases between the two ends. Germline loops: CDR1 LNHNV, CDR2 YYDKDF (reference sequence). There are 13 residues in the CDR3. CDR3 DNA sequence: TGTGCCACCAGCAGAGAGAGAGGCGGAGAGCAGTACTTC. It translates to CATSRERGGEQYF.

The rearrangement joins TRBV19 to TRBJ2-1; maybe TRBD1 (6 bases). The V gene's germline CDR1 is LNHDA and CDR2 SQIVND (reference sequence). This CDR3 has 14 amino acids. With 3 bases removed from V and 2 bases from J, the gap between germline ends came to 8 bases. Here the CDR3 reads CASSIRDTYNEQFF. In nucleotides, the CDR3 is TGTGCCAGTAGTATCCGGGACACCTACAATGAGCAGTTCTTC.

V and J are TRBV29-1 and TRBJ1-2; no clear D. Trimming cost V 2 bases and J 3 bases, with 10 bases left between them. Per germline, CDR1 SQVTM and CDR2 ANQGSEA. This CDR3 spans 13 amino acids. DNA of the CDR3: TGCAGCGTTGAAACGGGTCTGGACTATGGCTACACCTTC. It translates to CSVETGLDYGYTF.

This clone was seen once. The rearrangement uses TRBV19 and TRBJ1-2, with TRBD1 identical over 10 bases. V trimming: 5 bases; J trimming: 2 bases; junction bases outside the gene matches: 11. The germline V gene encodes CDR1 LNHDA and CDR2 SQIVND (reference sequence). This CDR3 is built from 17 residues. The CDR3 nucleotides are TGTGCCAGTAGTCGAACAGAGGGACAGGGGACAAACTATGGCTACACCTTC. The encoded protein is CASSRTEGQGTNYGYTF.

J is TRBJ2-1 and V is TRBV30; TRBD2 is a possible D gene (5 bases). V shed 2 bases and J shed 3 bases, with 8 bases lying between them. This CDR3 comprises 13 residues. Germline V CDR1 and CDR2: GTSNPN, SVGIG (reference sequence). The CDR3 spells CAWSPGNYNEQFF. CDR3 nucleotides: TGTGCCTGGAGTCCCGGGAACTACAATGAGCAGTTCTTC.

CDR3 protein: CASSPGLAGVGETQYF. As DNA, the CDR3 is TGCGCCAGCAGCCCCGGACTAGCGGGGGTCGGGGAGACCCAGTACTTC. The rearrangement joins TRBV5-1 to TRBJ2-5; 13 bases align to TRBD2. Germline V gene lookup returns CDR1 SGHRS and CDR2 YFSETQ. CDR3 length: 16 residues. Trimming at V came to 4 bases and at J to 5 bases, leaving 8 bases not matched to a gene.

J is TRBJ1-1 and V is TRBV5-5; 10 positions match TRBD1. J gave up 4 bases and V 2 bases, and 8 bases lay outside the gene matches. CDR1 is SGHKS, CDR2 YYEKEE, per germline (reference sequence). The CDR3 length is 16 residues. Written as DNA, the CDR3 is TGTGCCAGCAGCTTAGGCCCCGGACAGGGGGGCACTGAAGCTTTCTTT. This encodes CASSLGPGQGGTEAFF.

V usage is TRBV7-6 and J usage is TRBJ2-5; D remains unclear. The V end was cut by 4 bases, the J end by 0 bases, with 18 bases between. CDR3 length: 17 amino acids. In germline, CDR1 is SGHVS, CDR2 FNYEAQ. The CDR3 protein is CASSSGVAARNQETQYF. Written as DNA, the CDR3 is TGTGCCAGCAGCTCTGGTGTGGCGGCTAGGAACCAAGAGACCCAGTACTTC.

The chain has TRBV7-2 and TRBJ2-5; 14 positions agree with TRBD2. The CDR3 runs 17 residues. Germline V CDR1 and CDR2: SGHTA, FQGNSA. V lost 3 bases and J lost 1; bases outside the gene matches: 4. The CDR3 sequence: CASSFAGTSGSQETQYF. CDR3 DNA: TGTGCCAGCAGCTTTGCCGGGACTAGCGGGAGCCAAGAGACCCAGTACTTC.

This chain links TRBV4-2 with TRBJ2-5; 12 positions match TRBD2. With 6 bases clipped from V and 0 bases from J, the junction kept 2 bases outside the gene matches. Germline lookup yields CDR1 LGHNA and CDR2 YNFKEQ. CDR3 length: 15 amino acids. Here the CDR3 DNA reads TGTGCCAGCAGGGGGACTAGCGGGTACCAAGAGACCCAGTACTTC. It is translated as CASRGTSGYQETQYF.

The V gene is TRBV9, the J gene TRBJ1-2; D is unresolved. The V gene lost 3 bases and the J gene lost 4 bases, with 4 bases spanning the gap. The germline CDR1 and CDR2 sequences are SGDLS and YYNGEE. This CDR3 contains 11 residues. CDR3 nucleotides: TGTGCCAGCAGCGGGAGCTATGGCTACACCTTC. As protein: CASSGSYGYTF.

This clone was seen only once. The chain has TRBV4-1 and TRBJ2-6; TRBD1 aligns across 7 bases. Per the germline V gene, CDR1 is MGHRA and CDR2 is YSYEKL. The CDR3 is made up of 18 amino acids. V gave up 0 bases and J gave up 2 bases; unmatched junction bases: 7. CDR3 DNA sequence: TGCGCCAGCAGCCAAGATTTGCAGGGGGATACTGGGGCCAACGTCCTGACTTTC. Its protein product is CASSQDLQGDTGANVLTF.

The chain carries TRBV7-9 and TRBJ1-1; D not certain. Trimming pared 4 bases from V and 2 bases from J, leaving 5 bases between. In germline, CDR1 is SEHNR, CDR2 FQNEAQ (reference sequence). The CDR3 extends over 12 amino acids. DNA of the CDR3: TGTGCCAGCAGCTCTAGCAACACTGAAGCTTTCTTT. Protein: CASSSSNTEAFF.

This rearrangement joins TRBV7-9 to TRBJ2-5, with D tentatively TRBD2 (5 bases). Trimming left V 4 bases short and J 7 bases short, with 13 bases between. Germline CDR1 SEHNR, CDR2 FQNEAQ (reference sequence). The CDR3 is 13 amino acids. The CDR3 loop reads CASSSGVGGTQYF. As DNA, the CDR3 is TGTGCCAGCAGCTCCGGGGTGGGTGGGACCCAGTACTTC. Using reference TRBV7-9 and TRBJ2-5 for the parts outside the CDR3, the full variable domain is DTGVSQNPRHKITKRGQNVTFRCDPISEHNRLYWYRQTLGQGPEFLTYFQNEAQLEKSRLLSDRFSAERPKGSFSTLEIQRTEQGDSAMYLCASSSGVGGTQYFGPGTRLLVL.

This chain uses TRBV2 with TRBJ2-5, with 7 nucleotides matching TRBD2. The CDR3 is 12 residues long. Per germline, CDR1 SNHLY and CDR2 FYNNEI. V was pared by 7 bases and J by 10 bases, with 9 bases of the junction left unmatched. The chain's CDR3 is CASTRDYQDQYF. CDR3 nucleotides: TGTGCCAGCACCCGGGACTACCAAGACCAGTACTTC. The variable domain in full, with the rest retrieved from reference TRBV2 and TRBJ2-5, is EPEVTQTPSHQVTQMGQEVILRCVPISNHLYFYWYRQILGQKVEFLVSFYNNEISEKSEIFDDQFSVERPDGSNFTLKIRSTKLEDSAMYFCASTRDYQDQYFGPGTRLLVL.

This clone came up once. The chain joins TRBV4-1 to TRBJ2-4; maybe TRBD1 (5 bases). V gave up 3 bases and J gave up 7 bases, with 13 bases separating them. Germline assignment: CDR1 MGHRA and CDR2 YSYEKL. The CDR3 totals 14 residues. The CDR3, as DNA: TGCGCCAGCAGCCAGAGCGACAGTCGCAACATTCAGTACTTC. Translating it yields CASSQSDSRNIQYF.

The chain combines TRBV18 with TRBJ2-3, with D perhaps matching TRBD2 (5 bases). Germline CDR1 and CDR2: KGHSH and LQKENI. The ends were cut back, 0 bases at V and 0 bases at J, with 13 bases in the middle. This CDR3 contains 17 residues. CDR3 loop: CASSPPLGRGSTDTQYF. CDR3 coding DNA: TGTGCCAGCTCACCACCGTTAGGTCGCGGGAGCACAGATACGCAGTATTTT.

The rearrangement links TRBV6-4 to TRBJ2-1, with 7 bases that match TRBD2. In germline, CDR1 is MRHNA, CDR2 SNTAGT. The CDR3 length is 13 residues. Trimming removed 4 bases from V and 7 bases from J; junction bases left unmatched: 4. For the CDR3, the DNA is TGTGCCAGCAGTGTAGGGACTACTAATGAGCAGTTCTTC. Translating gives CASSVGTTNEQFF.

The chain couples TRBV6-1 to TRBJ1-2; D is uncertain. The CDR3 sequence is 15 residues long. Germline loops: CDR1 MNHNS, CDR2 SASEGT. V gave up 0 bases and J gave up 0 bases, with 8 bases separating them. The CDR3 coding sequence is TGTGCCAGCAGTGAAGCGGTTCGGGCTAACTATGGCTACACCTTC. It yields the protein CASSEAVRANYGYTF.

The chain is built from TRBV11-2 and TRBJ2-1, with 8 bases identical to TRBD1. The V segment lost 5 bases and the J segment 2 bases; nucleotides outside the gene matches: 8. This CDR3 is 16 amino acids long. The germline gives CDR1 SGHAT, CDR2 FQNNGV. CDR3 sequence reads: CASSRRAGGAYNEQFF. The CDR3 DNA sequence: TGTGCCAGCAGCAGAAGAGCAGGGGGCGCCTACAATGAGCAGTTCTTC.

J is TRBJ1-2 and V is TRBV2; maybe TRBD1 (6 bases). This CDR3 region has 14 residues. The germline V and J ends were trimmed by 0 bases and 4 bases, with 9 bases remaining between them. Looked up from germline, CDR1 is SNHLY and CDR2 is FYNNEI. The CDR3 DNA reads TGTGCCAGCAGTGAAGCGCTACAGGGCTATGGCTACACCTTC. It translates to CASSEALQGYGYTF.

The CDR3 region is CASKGLAATGELFF. The CDR3 bases are TGTGCCAGTAAGGGACTAGCGGCCACCGGGGAGCTGTTTTTT. The chain combines TRBV19 with TRBJ2-2, with 11 bases lining up with TRBD2. V shed 7 bases and J 4 bases; nucleotides not matched to a gene: 2. The CDR3 length is 14 residues. The germline CDR1 and CDR2 sequences are LNHDA and SQIVND (reference sequence).